Included here is one T cell receptor beta chain sequence, with context. The sample belongs to a study of shared clonotypes between healthy human individuals. Trimming removed 10 bases from V and 5 bases from J; junction bases left unmatched: 8. Germline lookup yields CDR1 LNHDA and CDR2 SQIVND (reference sequence). The CDR3 runs to 15 residues. TCRdb's table, derived via immunoSEQ multiplex PCR, lists solely in-frame clones and lacks some. Of about 2,500,000 clones listed, around nine tenths are singletons. V gene TRBV19 combines with J gene TRBJ2-5; 15 nucleotides line up with TRBD2. The sample consisted of naive CD4+ T cells sorted from blood. Subset indicated: CD45RA+ positively selected. This TCR was sampled from a young man in good health. Here the CDR3 DNA reads TGTGCCACCAGGACTAGCGGGGGGGCCAGTGAGACCCAGTACTTC. This encodes CATRTSGGASETQYF.